This T cell receptor beta chain stems from a study of human T cells and chemical hapten exposure. Study-level information: The sensitizing agent was 2% DPC, placed on around 2 cm by around 2 cm of upper inner arm skin. All patients underwent weekly scalp dosing with diphenylcyclopropenone for the full roughly 25-week study. General study results and limits: Expanded TCRs grouped into significantly more large CDR3 similarity clusters than controls produced. It should be noted that donors had alopecia, so their immune response may differ from healthy people's.

TCRdb called the RACE reads again in MiXCR, with one record for every CDR3 protein. The sample shows 250,000 or so distinct CDR3 sequences, about 9.4% of them seen only once. Documented time point: pre-sensitization, week 0. Described treatment: therapeutic diphenylcyclopropenone sensitization with weekly scalp DPC. Germline CDR1 and CDR2: SGHTA and FQGNSA. V shed 6 bases and J 4 bases; nucleotides not matched to a gene: 6. The CDR3 loop spans 16 amino acids. Concerning this clonotype itself: Its antigen is undetermined.

This receptor was taken from a woman between 40 and 55 years old with alopecia areata. Some clones in this sample may be carry-over from other donors' samples. The chain joins TRBV7-2 to TRBJ2-1; TRBD2 agrees at 13 bases. The sample consisted of whole blood, taken in connection with sensitization to the hapten diphenylcyclopropenone (DPC). CDR3: CASRKTSGRTYNEQFF. Here the CDR3 DNA reads TGTGCCAGCAGGAAGACTAGCGGGAGGACTTACAATGAGCAGTTCTTC.